The clone carrying this T cell receptor (beta chain) was recorded many times. What it recognizes is unknown. This record belongs to a study of regulatory T cells in long-lasting Graves disease. Findings and limits, study-wide: Newly diagnosed Graves' patients exceeded persistent ones in TCR diversity. Authors noted too few samples as a limitation.

TCR beta libraries were built with iRepertoire HTBI primers and Arm-PCR of CDR3 regions. One entry per CDR3 protein results from TCRdb running MiXCR on the multiplex PCR reads. This sample has about 430,000 distinct CDR3 sequences, with approximately 15% found just once. Noted time point: newly diagnosed GD, antithyroid drugs for less than 3 months. PBMCs were the source of the RNA used for TCR sequencing. V was shortened by 7 bases and J by 0 bases, with 12 bases between the two germline ends. There are 14 residues in the CDR3. These data were also filed under a second study, of T cells in Graves' hyperthyroidism and ophthalmopathy. That paper adds: On the basis of clinical symptoms, serum thyroxine and TRAb, thyroid ultrasound and orbital computed tomography, diagnoses were made. TCR CDR3 regions were first amplified by RT-PCR with HTBI primers.

This sequence originates from a woman between 40 and 55 years old with Graves disease. Here the sequenced sample was peripheral blood mononuclear cells (PBMCs), taken at new diagnosis, from a patient treated with antithyroid drugs. This chain links TRBV12-3 or TRBV12-4 with TRBJ1-2, with D perhaps matching TRBD1 (6 bases). The CDR3 nucleotides read TGTGCCAGCACCCGGGACACCTCTAACTATGGCTACACCTTC. Translation: CASTRDTSNYGYTF.